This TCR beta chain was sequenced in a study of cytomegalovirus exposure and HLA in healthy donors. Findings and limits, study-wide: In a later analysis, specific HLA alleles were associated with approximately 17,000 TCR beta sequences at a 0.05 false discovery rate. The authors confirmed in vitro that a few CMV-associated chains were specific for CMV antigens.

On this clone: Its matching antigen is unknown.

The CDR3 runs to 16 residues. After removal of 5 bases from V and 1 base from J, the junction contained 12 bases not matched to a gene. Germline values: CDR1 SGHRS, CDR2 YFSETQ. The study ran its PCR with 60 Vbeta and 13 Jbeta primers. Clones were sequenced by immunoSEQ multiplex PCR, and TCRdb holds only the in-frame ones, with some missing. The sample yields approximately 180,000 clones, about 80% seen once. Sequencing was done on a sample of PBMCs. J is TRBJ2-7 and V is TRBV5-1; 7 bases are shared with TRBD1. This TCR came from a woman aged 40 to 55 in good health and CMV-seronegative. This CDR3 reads CASRPAGGAPSYEQYF. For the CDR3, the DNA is TGCGCCAGCAGACCTGCAGGGGGAGCTCCTTCCTACGAGCAGTACTTC.